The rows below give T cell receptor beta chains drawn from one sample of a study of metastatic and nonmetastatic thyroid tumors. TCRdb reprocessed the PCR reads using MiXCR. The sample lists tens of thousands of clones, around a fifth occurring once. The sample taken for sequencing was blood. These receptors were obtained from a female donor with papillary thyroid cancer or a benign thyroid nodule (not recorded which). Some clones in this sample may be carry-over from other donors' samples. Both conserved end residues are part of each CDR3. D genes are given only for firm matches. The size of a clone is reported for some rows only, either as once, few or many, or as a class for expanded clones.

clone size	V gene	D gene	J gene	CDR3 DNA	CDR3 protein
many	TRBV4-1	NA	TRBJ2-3	TGCGCCAGCAGCCAAGGCGGGTCTAGCACAGATACGCAGTATTTT	CASSQGGSSTDTQYF
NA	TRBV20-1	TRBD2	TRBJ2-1	TGCAGTGCTAGGGGAAGCAGGACTGAGATAGCGGGAGTCGATGAGCAGTTCTTC	CSARGSRTEIAGVDEQFF
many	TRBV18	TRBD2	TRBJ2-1	TGTGCCAGCTCACCAGGTAGCGGGCGTACCAATGAGCAGTTCTTC	CASSPGSGRTNEQFF
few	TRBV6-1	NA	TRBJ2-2	TGTGCCAGCATTCTTATGGACAGAAGGACCGGTGAGCTGTTTTTT	CASILMDRRTGELFF
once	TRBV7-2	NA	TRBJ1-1	TGTGCCAGCAGCTTAGTCCTAACGGGGAACACTGAAGCTTTCTTT	CASSLVLTGNTEAFF
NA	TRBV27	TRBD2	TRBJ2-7	TGTGCCAGCAGCTCTCGGTATCTTAGCGGGAGAGTGGAGCAGTACTTC	CASSSRYLSGRVEQYF
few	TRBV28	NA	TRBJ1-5	TGTGCCAGCATCCCTGACCCGATGGATCAGCCCCAGCATTTT	CASIPDPMDQPQHF
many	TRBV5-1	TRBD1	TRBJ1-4	TGCGCCAGCCGCCAAGGACAGGGTTGGGAAAAACTGTTTTTT	CASRQGQGWEKLFF
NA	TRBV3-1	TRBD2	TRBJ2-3	TGTGCCAGCAGCCCGGGACTAGGTACGCAGTATTTT	CASSPGLGTQYF
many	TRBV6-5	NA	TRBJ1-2	TGTGCCAGCAGTTATGGTCGAGGAACGGGAAGTGGCTACACCTTC	CASSYGRGTGSGYTF
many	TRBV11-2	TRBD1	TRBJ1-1	TGTGCCAGCAGCTTATGGACAGGGGGGGACACTGAAGCTTTCTTT	CASSLWTGGDTEAFF
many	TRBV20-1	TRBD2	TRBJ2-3	TGCAGTGCTAGCCCGACTAGCGGGAGGGGGGATACGCAGTATTTT	CSASPTSGRGDTQYF
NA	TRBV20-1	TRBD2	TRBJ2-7	TGCAGTGCTAGAGAGGGACTAGCGGGGTTCTCCTACGAGCAGTACTTC	CSAREGLAGFSYEQYF
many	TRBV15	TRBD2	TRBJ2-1	TGTGCCACCAGCAGAGATCGGGCTAGCGGAAACAATGAGCAGTTCTTC	CATSRDRASGNNEQFF
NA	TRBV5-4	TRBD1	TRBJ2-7	TGTGCCAGCAGCTCGGGACAGGAAACCTACGAGCAGTACTTC	CASSSGQETYEQYF
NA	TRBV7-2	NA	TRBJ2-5	TGTGCCAGCAGCTCACTTAGCGCACGAGAGACCCAGTACTTC	CASSSLSARETQYF
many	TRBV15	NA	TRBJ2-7	TGTGCCACCAGCAGAGATCAGGACCCCCGCAGCGAGCAGTACTTC	CATSRDQDPRSEQYF